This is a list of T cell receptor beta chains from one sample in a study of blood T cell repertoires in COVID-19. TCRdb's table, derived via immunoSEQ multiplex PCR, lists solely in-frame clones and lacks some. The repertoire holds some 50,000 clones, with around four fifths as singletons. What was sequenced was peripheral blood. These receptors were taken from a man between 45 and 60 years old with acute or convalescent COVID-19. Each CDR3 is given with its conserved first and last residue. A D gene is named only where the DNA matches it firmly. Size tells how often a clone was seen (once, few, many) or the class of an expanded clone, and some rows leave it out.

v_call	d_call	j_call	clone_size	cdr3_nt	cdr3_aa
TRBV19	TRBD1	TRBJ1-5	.	TGTGCCAGTACGTTACAGGGGAAGCAGCCCCAGCATTTT	CASTLQGKQPQHF
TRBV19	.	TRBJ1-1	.	TGTGCCAGTAGACCGGGAGGCTTGATGAACACTGAAGCTTTCTTT	CASRPGGLMNTEAFF
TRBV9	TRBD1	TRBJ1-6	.	TGTGCCAGCAGCCCCCGACCGACAGGGGTGAATTCACCCCTCCACTTT	CASSPRPTGVNSPLHF
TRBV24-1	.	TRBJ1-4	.	TGTGCCACCAGTGGCGGGTGGAGTGAAAAACTGTTTTTT	CATSGGWSEKLFF
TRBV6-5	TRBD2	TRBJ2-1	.	TGTGCCAGCAGCCCACTAGCGGGAGCCTACAATGAGCAGTTCTTC	CASSPLAGAYNEQFF
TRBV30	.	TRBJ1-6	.	TGTGCCTGGAGCGAGGGGGTTCCTGTTAATTCACCCCTCCACTTT	CAWSEGVPVNSPLHF
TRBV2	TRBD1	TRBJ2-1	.	TGTGCCAGCAGTGACTGGGACAGGGGGTCCAATGAGCAGTTCTTC	CASSDWDRGSNEQFF
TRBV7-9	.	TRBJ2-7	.	TGTGCCAGCAGCTTAGCCGGGGAAGAGCAGTACTTC	CASSLAGEEQYF
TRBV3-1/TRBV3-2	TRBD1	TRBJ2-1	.	TGTGCCAGCAGCCGGAATCCGGGACAGGGAGACAATGAGCAGTTCTTC	CASSRNPGQGDNEQFF
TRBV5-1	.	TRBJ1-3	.	TGCGCCAGCAGCTCGGGCTTACTAGCTTCCCCTGGAAACACCATATATTTT	CASSSGLLASPGNTIYF
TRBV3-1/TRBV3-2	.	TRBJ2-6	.	TGTGCCAGCAGCCCAGAGGCGTACTCTGGGGCCAATGTCCTGACTTTC	CASSPEAYSGANVLTF
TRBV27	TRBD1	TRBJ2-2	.	TGTGCCAGCAGCTTCCCGGGACAGTTTGGGGGGGAGCTGTTTTTT	CASSFPGQFGGELFF
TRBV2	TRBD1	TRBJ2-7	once	TGTGCCAGCGGAGCATCGGGACAGGGCCTGTACGAGCAGTACTTC	CASGASGQGLYEQYF
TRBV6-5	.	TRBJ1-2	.	TGTGCCAGCATCTCACAGGGTGCCGAGGGCTATGGCTACACCTTC	CASISQGAEGYGYTF
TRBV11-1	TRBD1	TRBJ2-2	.	TGTGCCAGCAGCTTAGCCGCCGGACAGGGTACCGGGGAGCTGTTTTTT	CASSLAAGQGTGELFF
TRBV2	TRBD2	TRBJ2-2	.	TGTGCCAGCAGCGTTGCGGGAGGTGGCACCGGGGAGCTGTTTTTT	CASSVAGGGTGELFF
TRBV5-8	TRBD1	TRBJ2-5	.	TGTGCCAGCAGCTTAGCAGGGGGAGAGACCCAGTACTTC	CASSLAGGETQYF
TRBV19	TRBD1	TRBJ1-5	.	TGTGCCAGTAGTATTTGGACAGGCCCCGTTCCCCAGCATTTT	CASSIWTGPVPQHF
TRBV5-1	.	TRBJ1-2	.	TGCGCCAGCAGCTTGTGGCAGGGTGATGGCTACACCTTC	CASSLWQGDGYTF
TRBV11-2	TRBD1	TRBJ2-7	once	TGTGCCAGCGGGAGGACAGGGGGCTCCTACGAGCAGTACTTC	CASGRTGGSYEQYF
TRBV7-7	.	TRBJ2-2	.	TGTGCCAGCAGCTTAGCATCGAGCGGAGCTACCGGGGAGCTGTTTTTT	CASSLASSGATGELFF
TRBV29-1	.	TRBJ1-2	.	TGCAGCGTTGTCGGGCAGGGAGGCTATGGCTACACCTTC	CSVVGQGGYGYTF
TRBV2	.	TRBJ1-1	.	TGTGCCAGCAGCCTACAGGGAGGGGACACTGAAGCTTTCTTT	CASSLQGGDTEAFF
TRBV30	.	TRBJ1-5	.	TGTGCCTGGATGATCGGGGATCAGCCCCAGCATTTT	CAWMIGDQPQHF
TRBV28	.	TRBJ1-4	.	TGTGCCAGCAACCCGAGAATCAGGGCAACTAATGAAAAACTGTTTTTT	CASNPRIRATNEKLFF
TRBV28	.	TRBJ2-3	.	TGTGCCAGCACCAGTTATTCAGCGGGTGCGGGTGATACGCAGTATTTT	CASTSYSAGAGDTQYF
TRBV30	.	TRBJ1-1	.	TGTGCCTGGAGTCGGACAGCAAACACTGAAGCTTTCTTT	CAWSRTANTEAFF
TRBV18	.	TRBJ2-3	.	TGTGCCAGCTCACCAAGTCGGACAGTTACCACAGATACGCAGTATTTT	CASSPSRTVTTDTQYF
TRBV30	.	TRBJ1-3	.	TGTGCCTGGAGTGTACTATGGCAGTCATTCGACCAATCCTCTGGAAACACCATATATTTT	CAWSVLWQSFDQSSGNTIYF
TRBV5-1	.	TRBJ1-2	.	TGCGCCAGCAGCTCACAGGGCTATGGCTACACCTTC	CASSSQGYGYTF
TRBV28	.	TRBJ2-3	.	TGTGCCAGCAGTTCCCGGCAGGATAGCACAGATACGCAGTATTTT	CASSSRQDSTDTQYF
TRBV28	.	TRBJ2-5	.	TGTGCCAGCAGTTTCGTCCGGTCGGAGACCCAGTACTTC	CASSFVRSETQYF
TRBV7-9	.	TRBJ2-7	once	TGTGCCAGCAGCTTACCTCTGGCAGACGAGCAGTACTTC	CASSLPLADEQYF
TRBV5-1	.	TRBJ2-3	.	TGCGCCAGCAGCTTCAAGGGGCCGTCAGATACGCAGTATTTT	CASSFKGPSDTQYF
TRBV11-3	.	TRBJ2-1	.	TGTGCCAGCAGCTTAGATGAGGATGAGCAGTTCTTC	CASSLDEDEQFF
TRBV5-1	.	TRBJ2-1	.	TGCGCCAGCAGGCTGCGGAATGAGCAGTTCTTC	CASRLRNEQFF
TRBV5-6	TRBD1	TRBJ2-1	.	TGTGCCAGCAGCTTGGGCAGGGGGCTATACAATGAGCAGTTCTTC	CASSLGRGLYNEQFF
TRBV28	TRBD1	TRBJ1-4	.	TGTGTCACAGGGGAAGCTAATGAAAAACTGTTTTTT	CVTGEANEKLFF
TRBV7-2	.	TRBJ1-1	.	TGTGCCAGCAGGGAGGGACTTCTTTACACTGAAGCTTTCTTT	CASREGLLYTEAFF
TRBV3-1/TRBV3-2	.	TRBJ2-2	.	TGTGCCAGCACTCATGCAAATTCGGGGACCGGGGAGCTGTTTTTT	CASTHANSGTGELFF
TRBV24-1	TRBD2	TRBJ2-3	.	TGTGCCACCAGTGAGGGGACTAGCGGGAGGGCCGGGGGAGATACGCAGTATTTT	CATSEGTSGRAGGDTQYF
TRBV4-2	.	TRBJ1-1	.	TGTGCCAGCAGCCAAGAACAGGGCATTGGGACTGAAGCTTTCTTT	CASSQEQGIGTEAFF
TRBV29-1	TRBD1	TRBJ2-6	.	TGCAGCGTTGGGGTCCGGGACAGGACTGCTGGGGCCAACGTCCTGACTTTC	CSVGVRDRTAGANVLTF
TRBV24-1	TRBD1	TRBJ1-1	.	TGTGCCACTCAGGACAGGTCGGACACTGAAGCTTTCTTT	CATQDRSDTEAFF
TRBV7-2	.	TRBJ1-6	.	TGTGCCAGCAGTCTTTCTCGACAGAGTTATTCACCCCTCCACTTT	CASSLSRQSYSPLHF
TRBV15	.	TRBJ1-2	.	TGTGCCACCAGCAGAGAGGAGGGGATCTACACCTTC	CATSREEGIYTF
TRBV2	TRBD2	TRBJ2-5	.	TGTGCCAGCAGTGAAGGCCTAGCGGGGGGCGCTCAAGAGACCCAGTACTTC	CASSEGLAGGAQETQYF
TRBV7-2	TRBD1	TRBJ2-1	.	TGTGCCAGCAGCTTGAGACCGGGACAGGGAGACAATGAGCAGTTCTTC	CASSLRPGQGDNEQFF
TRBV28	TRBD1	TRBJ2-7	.	TGTGCCAGCAGTTTAGTTAGGGGGCAACACGAGCAGTACTTC	CASSLVRGQHEQYF
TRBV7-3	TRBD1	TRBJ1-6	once	TGTGCCAGCAGCTTAGGACAGGGGACAAATTCACCCCTCCACTTT	CASSLGQGTNSPLHF